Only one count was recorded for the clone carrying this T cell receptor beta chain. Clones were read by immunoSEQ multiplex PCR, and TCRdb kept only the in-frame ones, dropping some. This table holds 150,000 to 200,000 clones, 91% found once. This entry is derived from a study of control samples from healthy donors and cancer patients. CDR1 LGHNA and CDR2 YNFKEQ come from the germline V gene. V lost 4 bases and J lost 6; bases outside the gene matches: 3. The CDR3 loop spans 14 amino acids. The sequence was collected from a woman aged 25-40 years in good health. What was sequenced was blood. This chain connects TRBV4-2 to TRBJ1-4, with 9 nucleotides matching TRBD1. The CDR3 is CASSRGTGYEKLFF. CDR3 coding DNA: TGTGCCAGCAGCCGCGGGACAGGGTATGAAAAACTGTTTTTT.